The 21 T cell receptor beta chains below come from one sample, sequenced in a study of naive and memory T cell subsets. Ligated cDNA underwent four rounds of PCR with nested alpha and beta constant region primers and SP2. A single record per CDR3 protein comes from TCRdb applying MiXCR to the UMI-ligation and nested PCR reads. Among tens of thousands of distinct CDR3 sequences listed, about 6.2% were seen once. Treatment given: skin biopsy from PPD injection site in Mantoux-positive individual. An oligonucleotide containing a UMI was ligated to the 3' end of TCR cDNA. The source material was skin, sampled from a tuberculin skin test site. The receptors shown here come from an adult in good health.

This sequence joins TRBV7-2 and TRBJ2-2; 9 bases map to TRBD2. V shed 5 bases, J shed 6 bases, and the junction held 7 bases outside the gene matches. This CDR3 is built from 15 residues. The germline V gene encodes CDR1 SGHTA and CDR2 FQGNSA. The CDR3 is CASSDTAGGAGELFF. The CDR3 DNA sequence: TGTGCCAGCAGCGATACGGCGGGGGGGGCCGGGGAGCTGTTTTTT.

In this sample, this clonotype turned up many times. This chain connects TRBV12-3 or TRBV12-4 to TRBJ2-5; TRBD1 might be the D (5 bases). V was trimmed by 6 bases and J by 5 bases, leaving 10 bases between them. CDR3 length equals 12 residues. CDR3 sequence (DNA): TGTGCCAGCAGCCTAGGGGTCGAGACCCAGTACTTC. It specifies CASSLGVETQYF.

By proportion, this clonotype is medium-sized. This chain uses TRBV7-6 with TRBJ2-5; the match to TRBD1 covers 7 bases. The CDR3 runs to 13 residues. The germline gives CDR1 SGHVS, CDR2 FNYEAQ. V lost 3 bases and J lost 5; bases outside the gene matches: 3. CDR3 coding DNA: TGTGCCAGCAGCTTTCGACAGGGTGAGACCCAGTACTTC. Its protein is CASSFRQGETQYF.

This clonotype was observed many times. The V call is TRBV7-2, the J call TRBJ2-1; D tentatively fits TRBD1 or TRBD2 (6 bases each). Germline V gene data show CDR1 as SGHTA and CDR2 as FQGNSA. CDR3 size: 15 residues. Deletions cut 5 bases from V and 7 bases from J, with 18 bases between. CDR3 bases: TGTGCCAGCAGCGCTACTAGGGGGGCCTCTAATGAGCAGTTCTTC. This codes for CASSATRGASNEQFF. The full variable domain, completed using reference TRBV7-2 and TRBJ2-1, is GAGVSQSPSNKVTEKGKDVELRCDPISGHTALYWYRQSLGQGLEFLIYFQGNSAPDKSGLPSDRFSAERTGGSVSTLTIQRTQQEDSAVYLCASSATRGASNEQFFGPGTRLTVL.

This clonotype was recorded at least ten times. The V and J genes are TRBV20-1 and TRBJ2-5, with 7 nucleotides matching TRBD2. The germline CDR1 and CDR2 sequences are DFQATT and SNEGSKA (reference sequence). The CDR3 is 12 residues long. With V trimmed by 4 bases and J by 5 bases, 4 bases remained unmatched. The CDR3 DNA reads TGCAGTGCTAAGGGAGGGGCGGAGACCCAGTACTTC. Protein product: CSAKGGAETQYF.

Ten or more counts support this clonotype. The genes are TRBV7-2 and TRBJ2-1, with TRBD2 matching 9 bases. The germline CDR1 and CDR2 sequences are SGHTA and FQGNSA. The CDR3 runs 16 residues. V trimming: 2 bases; J trimming: 7 bases; junction bases outside the gene matches: 9. The CDR3 DNA sequence: TGTGCCAGCAGCTTAAGGGGGCGGGGGGGCCAAAATGAGCAGTTCTTC. Translating it yields CASSLRGRGGQNEQFF.

This clonotype was detected ten times or more. The genes are TRBV20-1 and TRBJ1-3, with D unclear. Germline CDR1 is DFQATT and CDR2 is SNEGSKA (reference sequence). V was shortened by 1 base and J by 4 bases, with 5 bases between the two germline ends. This CDR3 spans 12 amino acids. The CDR3, as DNA: TGCAGTGCTAGAGGGGTCGGAAACACCATATATTTT. This encodes CSARGVGNTIYF.

V gene TRBV19 combines with J gene TRBJ1-6; maybe TRBD1 (5 bases). The ends were cut back, 5 bases at V and 5 bases at J, with 13 bases in the middle. The CDR3 is 15 amino acids. Germline values: CDR1 LNHDA, CDR2 SQIVND (reference sequence). DNA of the CDR3: TGTGCCAGTAGTGTGGGACCTTTTGATAATTCACCCCTCCACTTT. It is translated as CASSVGPFDNSPLHF.

This clonotype was detected many times. V usage is TRBV10-3 and J usage is TRBJ2-7; D might be TRBD1 (5 bases). Trimming pared 0 bases from V and 4 bases from J, leaving 22 bases between. The CDR3 covers 18 residues. Germline V lookup: CDR1 ENHRY, CDR2 SYGVKD. CDR3 in DNA: TGTGCCATCAGTGAGTCAGGTGAATGGGGCATACGCAAATACGAGCAGTACTTC. Translated: CAISESGEWGIRKYEQYF.

The chain links TRBV28 to TRBJ1-5; D is unclear. Between the trimmed V and J ends, which lost 8 bases and 0 bases, there was a span of 23 bases. Germline loops: CDR1 MDHEN, CDR2 SYDVKM. The CDR3 sequence is 18 residues long. The CDR3 DNA reads TGTGCCAGCGCGGATGGCAGCTTACAACTTTATAGCAATCAGCCCCAGCATTTT. It encodes CASADGSLQLYSNQPQHF.

In its sample, this clonotype was seen many times. This chain joins TRBV11-2 and TRBJ2-5, with 7 nucleotides matching TRBD1. Germline lookup yields CDR1 SGHAT and CDR2 FQNNGV. With 7 bases clipped from V and 1 base from J, the junction kept 18 bases outside the gene matches. This CDR3 spans 18 amino acids. CDR3 in amino acids: CASNPSLDRDGSQETQYF. The CDR3 DNA is TGTGCCAGCAACCCATCCCTCGACAGGGATGGAAGCCAAGAGACCCAGTACTTC. Together with reference TRBV11-2 and TRBJ2-5, the CDR3 gives the full variable domain: EAGVAQSPRYKIIEKRQSVAFWCNPISGHATLYWYQQILGQGPKLLIQFQNNGVVDDSQLPKDRFSAERLKGVDSTLKIQPAKLEDSAVYLCASNPSLDRDGSQETQYFGPGTRLLVL.

This clonotype was observed many times. The chain couples TRBV6-5 to TRBJ1-1; possibly TRBD1 for D (6 bases). This CDR3 has 16 amino acids. Germline CDR1 MNHEY, CDR2 SVGAGI. Deletions cut 2 bases from V and 5 bases from J, with 18 bases between. The CDR3 spells CASSYRAPQGSTEAFF. DNA of the CDR3: TGTGCCAGCAGTTACCGGGCCCCACAGGGCTCAACTGAAGCTTTCTTT.

This clonotype was recorded at least ten times. The chain has TRBV29-1 and TRBJ2-5; 10 bases match TRBD2. This CDR3 region has 17 residues. The germline V gene has CDR1 SQVTM and CDR2 ANQGSEA. Losses at the gene ends were 2 bases for V and 4 bases for J; bases not matched to a gene: 13. The CDR3 nucleotides read TGCAGCGTTGAAAACCTAAGCGGGGGGGGTATGCTAGAGACCCAGTACTTC. Translating gives CSVENLSGGGMLETQYF.

In this sample, this clonotype turned up many times. This chain uses TRBV7-9 with TRBJ2-5, with D maybe TRBD2 (5 bases). This CDR3 spans 14 amino acids. The V gene lost 2 bases and the J gene lost 3 bases, with 10 bases spanning the gap. Germline assignment: CDR1 SEHNR and CDR2 FQNEAQ (reference sequence). The CDR3 protein is CASSLYPGKETQYF. The CDR3 nucleotides are TGTGCCAGCAGCTTATATCCGGGAAAAGAGACCCAGTACTTC. The complete variable domain, with remaining parts taken from reference TRBV7-9 and TRBJ2-5, reads DTGVSQNPRHKITKRGQNVTFRCDPISEHNRLYWYRQTLGQGPEFLTYFQNEAQLEKSRLLSDRFSAERPKGSFSTLEIQRTEQGDSAMYLCASSLYPGKETQYFGPGTRLLVL.

The CDR3 spells CASSNNYEQYF. CDR3 sequence (DNA): TGTGCCAGCAGCAATAACTACGAGCAGTACTTC. The chain couples TRBV7-9 to TRBJ2-7; D remains ambiguous. Germline CDR1 is SEHNR and CDR2 is FQNEAQ (reference sequence). V gave up 5 bases and J gave up 3 bases, with 5 bases separating them. The CDR3 sequence is 11 residues long.

J is TRBJ2-4 and V is TRBV20-1, with 7 bases lining up with TRBD2. In germline, CDR1 is DFQATT, CDR2 SNEGSKA (reference sequence). The CDR3 contains 13 residues. V lost 6 bases to trimming and J lost 8 bases; unmatched junction nucleotides: 10. The CDR3 spells CSATGTNGDIQYF. The CDR3 DNA reads TGCAGTGCCACCGGGACTAATGGAGACATTCAGTACTTC.

By sample share, this clonotype is medium-sized. This chain connects TRBV29-1 to TRBJ2-7, with D possibly matching TRBD1 (5 bases). Looked up from germline, CDR1 is SQVTM and CDR2 is ANQGSEA. Trimming took 7 bases from V and 3 from J, leaving 13 bases between them. The CDR3 extends over 12 amino acids. CDR3 sequence (DNA): TGCAGCGCTAAGGGGAACCGCTACGAGCAGTACTTC. Its translation is CSAKGNRYEQYF.

This clonotype has at least ten counts. An end of the junction does not agree with germline; a read error may underlie this. The V and J genes are TRBV27 and TRBJ1-2, with TRBD1 matching 8 bases. Germline loops: CDR1 MNHEY, CDR2 SMNVEV (reference sequence). The CDR3 is made up of 15 amino acids. CDR3 residues: CASSLVSGGSNGDTF. The CDR3 nucleotides are TGTGCCAGCAGTTTAGTGTCAGGGGGCAGCAATGGCGACACCTTC.

Many counts were recorded for this clonotype. The J gene is TRBJ2-7, the V gene TRBV4-1, with 7 bases aligning to TRBD1. V shed 1 base and J 3 bases; nucleotides not matched to a gene: 6. This CDR3 region has 15 residues. Germline V gene sequence: CDR1 MGHRA, CDR2 YSYEKL. The CDR3 DNA reads as TGCGCCAGCAGCCAAGGGACCGGGACAGTCTACGAGCAGTACTTC. It yields the protein CASSQGTGTVYEQYF.

The V gene is TRBV18, the J gene TRBJ1-2, with D perhaps TRBD1 (6 bases). CDR1 and CDR2 (germline): KGHSH, LQKENI. The germline V and J ends were trimmed by 6 bases and 4 bases, with 12 bases remaining between them. The CDR3 length is 13 residues. CDR3 in amino acids: CASSGDMSYGYTF. CDR3 DNA sequence: TGTGCCAGCTCGGGGGACATGTCCTATGGCTACACCTTC.

This clonotype was counted at least ten times. The junction departs from the called germline gene at one end, perhaps through a read error. The genes are TRBV6-4 and TRBJ1-2; D might be TRBD1 (6 bases). The CDR3 runs 16 residues. The V gene's germline CDR1 is MRHNA and CDR2 SNTAGT. CDR3 coding DNA: TGTGCCAGCAGTGAAACGGTGGCAGGGGCGTCCTATGGCGACACCTTC. It translates to CASSETVAGASYGDTF.